These T cell receptor beta chains were read from a single sample in a study of tumor and adjacent non-tumor tissue in lung cancer. MiXCR, applied by TCRdb to the multiplex PCR reads, yields one record per CDR3 protein. Of about 90,000 distinct CDR3 sequences detected, 65% to 80% appear once; the ten largest clones hold about a fifth. Material: distant non-tumor lung tissue. The receptors stem from a woman aged 50 to 60 with non-small cell lung cancer. CDR3s leave out the opening cysteine and the closing phenylalanine or tryptophan. Each record gives: CDR3 protein, V gene, J gene.

CDR3: ASRPLGLRNNRY; V: TRBV12-3/TRBV12-4; J: TRBJ2-4
CDR3: SAWLIKEQF; V: TRBV20-1; J: TRBJ2-1
CDR3: ANSPGYRTGSGEQF; V: TRBV12-3/TRBV12-4; J: -
CDR3: ARSPTTTSTGGLF; V: TRBV14; J: TRBJ2-1
CDR3: AIEDRRHYEQY; V: TRBV12-5; J: TRBJ2-7
CDR3: SVEPSEWTYNEQF; V: TRBV29-1; J: TRBJ2-1
CDR3: ASSQTGANTQAF; V: TRBV11-3; J: TRBJ1-1
CDR3: ASDQGTITGGYGYT; V: TRBV28; J: TRBJ1-2
CDR3: SVMTGRGLSYEQY; V: TRBV29-1; J: TRBJ2-7
CDR3: ASSLYRGKSDTQY; V: TRBV28; J: TRBJ2-3
CDR3: ASSLREDDQSQH; V: TRBV12-3/TRBV12-4; J: TRBJ1-5
CDR3: ASSLTGTEDNEQF; V: TRBV11-1; J: TRBJ2-1
CDR3: ASIPPGQGTYEQY; V: TRBV12-3/TRBV12-4; J: TRBJ2-7